These T cell receptor beta chains were read from a single sample in a study of graft-versus-host responses after intestinal transplantation. TCRdb's table, derived via immunoSEQ multiplex PCR, lists solely in-frame clones and lacks some. The repertoire has more than 50,000 clones, about nine tenths of them found once; the top ten carry over 1.5%. This specimen consisted of ileum tissue, obtained approximately 56 weeks after transplant. These receptors were obtained from a human patient who received an intestinal transplant, so some T cells may come from the graft donor. The CDR3 runs from the conserved cysteine through the conserved F or W. D genes are given only for firm matches. Only part of the rows carry a size: once, few, many, or a class if the clone is expanded.

d_gene,abundance,v_gene,j_gene,CDR3nt,CDR3aa
-,-,TRBV7-6,TRBJ1-5,TGTGCCAGCAGCGTTGGAGTTCGTAATAGCAATCAGCCCCAGCATTTT,CASSVGVRNSNQPQHF
-,-,TRBV9,TRBJ2-2,TGTGCCAGCAGCGTAATATCGGGGAACACCGGGGAGCTGTTTTTT,CASSVISGNTGELFF
-,-,TRBV29-1,TRBJ2-4,TGCAGCGTGCTGGATGCCCCCTCGATGAACATTCAGTACTTC,CSVLDAPSMNIQYF
-,-,TRBV4-2,TRBJ1-5,TGTGCCAGCAGCCCGAACATGGACTGGAATCAGCCCCAGCATTTT,CASSPNMDWNQPQHF
TRBD1,few,TRBV5-1,TRBJ2-7,TGCGCCAGCAGCTTGGTCCAGGGGGAGCAGTACGAGCAGTACTTC,CASSLVQGEQYEQYF
-,-,TRBV6-1,TRBJ2-7,TGTGCCAGCAGAGAACAGGAGCTTTCCTACGAGCAGTACTTC,CASREQELSYEQYF
-,-,TRBV5-1,TRBJ2-7,TGCGCCAGCAGCTTAGGACAGTTTTCCTACGAGCAGTACTTC,CASSLGQFSYEQYF
TRBD2,once,TRBV4-1,TRBJ2-3,TGCGCCAGCAGCCCAGGGGGTCGCGGGGGGGCGGATACGCAGTATTTT,CASSPGGRGGADTQYF
TRBD2,-,TRBV11-2,TRBJ2-7,TGTGCCAGCAGCGAACCCGGGACTAGCGGGACCAGCTCCTACGAGCAGTACTTC,CASSEPGTSGTSSYEQYF
-,-,TRBV28,TRBJ1-4,TGTGCCAGCAGTGAGGGGCAAAAACTGTTTTTT,CASSEGQKLFF
TRBD1,-,TRBV4-1,TRBJ2-7,TGCGCCAGCAGCCTTCGACAGGGGGAATACGAGCAGTACTTC,CASSLRQGEYEQYF
-,-,TRBV6-1,TRBJ1-2,TGTGCCAGCAGCCCCCGTGATCTATACGGCTACACCTTC,CASSPRDLYGYTF
TRBD1,-,TRBV5-1,TRBJ1-2,TGCGCCAGCAGCTTGGGGGGACAGGGGAACTATGGCTACACCTTC,CASSLGGQGNYGYTF
-,-,TRBV13,TRBJ1-6,TGTGCCAGCAGCCGTTCCGAGGCGGGTCTCGGGTCACCCCTCCACTTT,CASSRSEAGLGSPLHF
-,-,TRBV9,TRBJ1-1,TGTGCCAGCAGCGCCATGGAGGGCACAGCACGCTTTGGGGCTGAAGCTTTCTTT,CASSAMEGTARFGAEAFF
TRBD1,-,TRBV5-1,TRBJ1-5,TGCGCCAGCAGCTTGACAGGGGGTCAGCCCCAGCATTTT,CASSLTGGQPQHF
-,-,TRBV6-5,TRBJ1-2,TGTGCCAGCAGGGCGGGGACGCTTAACTATGGCTACACCTTC,CASRAGTLNYGYTF
-,-,TRBV7-3,TRBJ1-5,TGTGCCAGCACTCAGACCGTCAACAATCAGCCCCAGCATTTT,CASTQTVNNQPQHF
-,-,TRBV5-8,TRBJ2-1,TGTGCCAGCAGCGATACTAGCTCCAGCCTAGGAAATGAGCAGTTCTTC,CASSDTSSSLGNEQFF
-,-,TRBV29-1,TRBJ2-7,TGCAGCGTTGACCGAATCACCTCCTACGAGCAGTACTTC,CSVDRITSYEQYF
-,-,TRBV19,TRBJ2-7,TGTGCCAGTAGCTGGGGGGGGCGTTCCTACGAGCAGTACTTC,CASSWGGRSYEQYF
-,few,TRBV30,TRBJ1-4,TGTGCCTGGGGTGGATATACAGGGAGGTACGAAAAACTGTTTTTT,CAWGGYTGRYEKLFF
TRBD1,-,TRBV19,TRBJ1-6,TGTGCCAGTAGTATAGTTCAGGGGGCTTCACCCCTCCACTTT,CASSIVQGASPLHF
TRBD2,-,TRBV19,TRBJ2-5,TGTGCCAGTAGTATGCTAGCGGGAGGGCGTGAGACCCAGTACTTC,CASSMLAGGRETQYF
-,once,TRBV10-3,TRBJ2-1,TGTGCCATCAGGGCGGGGGCATACAATGAGCAGTTCTTC,CAIRAGAYNEQFF
-,-,TRBV6-6,TRBJ1-2,TGTGCCAGCAGTTACGGGCGGGATGGCTACACCTTC,CASSYGRDGYTF
TRBD1,-,TRBV29-1,TRBJ2-7,TGCAGCGTTGAAGACCCGGGACAGGGTCCCCCCTACGAGCAGTACTTC,CSVEDPGQGPPYEQYF
TRBD1,-,TRBV7-6,TRBJ1-1,TGTGCCAGCAGCTTTTTTATTACCGGGACAGGGCTGAACACTGAAGCTTTCTTT,CASSFFITGTGLNTEAFF
TRBD2,-,TRBV28,TRBJ2-7,TGTGCCAGCAGTGAGACTAGCGGGAGGGCCCACGAGCAGTACTTC,CASSETSGRAHEQYF
TRBD2,once,TRBV6-5,TRBJ2-6,TGTGCCAGCAGTTCAAACCTAGCGGTCCCCGTCCTGACTTTC,CASSSNLAVPVLTF
-,-,TRBV7-9,TRBJ2-4,TGTGCCAGCAGCTTAGGCGAGGGACACCCTGGCGAAAACATTCAGTACTTC,CASSLGEGHPGENIQYF
-,-,TRBV7-8,TRBJ2-2,TGTGCCAGCAGCTTAATGTCCGTCACCGGGGAGCTGTTTTTT,CASSLMSVTGELFF
TRBD2,-,TRBV5-4,TRBJ2-7,TGTGCCAGCAGCTTGGGGGGAGGGACCTACGAGCAGTACTTC,CASSLGGGTYEQYF
-,-,TRBV9,TRBJ1-2,TGTGCCAGCAGCCCCCGGACAGATCCTTATGGCTACACCTTC,CASSPRTDPYGYTF
-,-,TRBV6-7,TRBJ1-4,TGTGCCAGCAGTTACTCGATTAGGCTTAACCATGAAAAACTGTTTTTT,CASSYSIRLNHEKLFF
-,-,TRBV7-3,TRBJ2-5,TGTGCCAGCAGCCCCGCAGGGTCGGGGGAGACCCAGTACTTC,CASSPAGSGETQYF
-,few,TRBV5-1,TRBJ1-1,TGCGCCAGCAGGACAGGATTAGGATACACTGAAGCTTTCTTT,CASRTGLGYTEAFF
-,-,TRBV18,TRBJ2-2,TGTGCCAGCTCACGCAGAATTAGCGTTGACACCGGGGAGCTGTTTTTT,CASSRRISVDTGELFF
-,-,TRBV6-6,TRBJ2-3,TGTGCCAGCAGTTACTTAGATACGCAGTATTTT,CASSYLDTQYF
-,-,TRBV6-1,TRBJ2-3,TGTGCCAGCAGTGCAGACTACACAGATACGCAGTATTTT,CASSADYTDTQYF
-,-,TRBV10-3,TRBJ1-5,TGTGCCATCGGTTCTAGGGGGTCGGCTCAGCCCCAGCATTTT,CAIGSRGSAQPQHF